The rows below give T cell receptor beta chains drawn from one sample of a study of long-term antiretroviral therapy in people with HIV. Measured with immunoSEQ multiplex PCR; TCRdb has only the in-frame clones, and not every one. The sample records some 22,000 clones, roughly four fifths being singletons. Sequenced here: unsorted PBMCs, sampled 0.4 years after starting antiretroviral therapy. The receptors originated from a man aged 50 to 59 with HIV. CDR3s include the opening cysteine and the closing phenylalanine or tryptophan. Each record gives: D gene, J gene, clone size, V gene, CDR3 protein, CDR3 DNA. A D gene is named only where the DNA matches it firmly. Size tells how often a clone was seen (once, few, many) or the class of an expanded clone, and some rows leave it out.

-	TRBJ2-7	-	TRBV27	CASSLLPNSYEQYF	TGTGCCAGCAGTTTATTACCGAACTCCTACGAGCAGTACTTC
-	TRBJ2-5	-	TRBV29-1	CSVDGYLSQETQYF	TGCAGCGTTGATGGCTACCTTTCTCAAGAGACCCAGTACTTC
TRBD1	TRBJ1-6	-	TRBV10-1	CASSGGQGVKSPLHF	TGCGCCAGCAGTGGGGGACAGGGGGTAAAATCACCCCTCCACTTT
-	TRBJ2-5	-	TRBV7-8	CASSLGPRGRLKETQYF	TGTGCCAGCAGCTTAGGGCCCAGGGGGAGGCTGAAAGAGACCCAGTACTTC
-	TRBJ1-1	once	TRBV5-6	CASSSDSVTEAFF	TGTGCCAGCAGCTCCGACAGTGTGACTGAAGCTTTCTTT
-	TRBJ2-4	-	TRBV7-8	CASSPRVVTAGNNIQYF	TGTGCCAGCAGCCCTCGGGTAGTGACCGCGGGGAATAACATTCAGTACTTC
-	TRBJ2-6	-	TRBV5-4	CASSFRQAGANVLTF	TGTGCCAGCAGCTTCCGACAGGCTGGGGCCAACGTCCTGACTTTC
TRBD2	TRBJ2-3	-	TRBV4-2	CASSDGRGSTDTQYF	TGTGCCAGCAGCGACGGGCGGGGGAGCACAGATACGCAGTATTTT
TRBD1	TRBJ1-4	few	TRBV5-1	CASSLAEGANEKLFF	TGCGCCAGCAGCTTGGCGGAGGGGGCGAACGAAAAACTGTTTTTT
-	TRBJ2-7	-	TRBV30	CAWRIPYRGVYEQYF	TGTGCCTGGAGGATCCCTTACCGCGGGGTCTACGAGCAGTACTTC
TRBD1	TRBJ1-5	-	TRBV18	CASSGQDNQPQHF	TGTGCCAGCTCCGGACAGGACAATCAGCCCCAGCATTTT
TRBD2	TRBJ2-7	-	TRBV2	CASQRGSYEQYF	TGTGCCAGCCAGCGGGGATCCTACGAGCAGTACTTC
TRBD2	TRBJ2-5	-	TRBV28	CASSLFERGAEETQYF	TGTGCCAGCAGTTTGTTTGAGCGGGGGGCAGAAGAGACCCAGTACTTC
TRBD1	TRBJ1-3	-	TRBV28	CASRAGQLGNTIYF	TGTGCCAGCAGAGCGGGACAGCTAGGAAACACCATATATTTT
-	TRBJ2-7	-	TRBV5-6	CASSLMRYEQYF	TGTGCCAGCAGCTTAATGCGGTACGAGCAGTACTTC
TRBD1	TRBJ2-7	-	TRBV7-9	CASSPRTGRPYEQYF	TGTGCCAGCAGCCCTCGGACAGGCCGGCCCTACGAGCAGTACTTC
-	TRBJ1-6	-	TRBV7-2	CASSPKTRGGNSPLHF	TGTGCCAGCAGCCCCAAAACGAGGGGGGGTAATTCACCCCTCCACTTT
-	TRBJ1-2	-	TRBV27	CASSLGGPFNYGYTF	TGTGCCAGCAGTTTAGGAGGGCCCTTTAACTATGGCTACACCTTC
-	TRBJ2-6	-	TRBV29-1	CSVGTLATAGANVLTF	TGCAGCGTTGGCACTCTAGCTACCGCTGGGGCCAACGTCCTGACTTTC
-	TRBJ2-2	-	TRBV7-6	CASSYNTGELFF	TGTGCCAGCAGCTATAACACCGGGGAGCTGTTTTTT
-	TRBJ2-6	-	TRBV19	CASNPGASSGANVLTF	TGTGCCAGTAATCCAGGGGCTAGCTCTGGGGCCAACGTCCTGACTTTC
-	TRBJ1-5	-	TRBV28	CASRTAGDGNQPQHF	TGTGCCAGCAGGACGGCAGGGGACGGCAATCAGCCCCAGCATTTT
TRBD2	TRBJ2-3	once	TRBV4-1	CASSQDTRGGQYF	TGCGCCAGCAGCCAAGACACCCGGGGGGGGCAGTATTTT
-	TRBJ1-1	-	TRBV5-6	CASSGPEGSALVDTEAFF	TGTGCCAGCAGCGGGCCCGAGGGCAGTGCCCTTGTGGACACTGAAGCTTTCTTT
TRBD1	TRBJ2-7	few	TRBV5-1	CASSPGQVSSYEQYF	TGCGCCAGCAGCCCCGGACAGGTTAGCTCCTACGAGCAGTACTTC
TRBD1	TRBJ1-3	-	TRBV5-6	CASSLDREPGNTIYF	TGTGCCAGCAGCTTAGACAGGGAGCCTGGAAACACCATATATTTT
-	TRBJ1-6	-	TRBV27	CASSYLDPGNSYNSPLHF	TGTGCCAGCAGTTACCTTGACCCCGGCAACTCCTATAATTCACCCCTCCACTTT
TRBD1	TRBJ1-2	few	TRBV5-3	CARSPVGGKAYGYTF	TGTGCCAGAAGTCCGGTAGGGGGCAAGGCCTATGGCTACACCTTC
-	TRBJ2-3	-	TRBV7-9	CASSLPDTQYF	TGTGCCAGCAGCTTACCTGATACGCAGTATTTT
-	TRBJ1-4	once	TRBV4-1	CASSQAPGIGKLFF	TGCGCCAGCAGCCAAGCGCCAGGGATCGGAAAACTGTTTTTT
-	TRBJ2-7	-	TRBV6-6	CASSLGGANYEQYF	TGTGCCAGCAGCCTCGGGGGTGCAAACTACGAGCAGTACTTC
TRBD1	TRBJ2-2	once	TRBV7-2	CASSARTGGPGELFF	TGTGCCAGCAGCGCCCGGACAGGGGGGCCCGGGGAGCTGTTTTTT
-	TRBJ1-2	-	TRBV5-4	CASSPGQPGGYGYTF	TGTGCCAGCAGCCCCGGACAGCCTGGAGGGTATGGCTACACCTTC
-	TRBJ2-1	-	TRBV28	CASTLDNLSYNEQFF	TGTGCCAGCACCCTGGATAACCTATCCTACAATGAGCAGTTCTTC
TRBD1	TRBJ2-1	-	TRBV6-5	CASSYGRQGFNEQFF	TGTGCCAGCAGTTACGGGAGACAGGGGTTCAATGAGCAGTTCTTC
TRBD1	TRBJ1-2	-	TRBV4-1	CASSPSQTRGRGYGYTF	TGCGCCAGCAGCCCATCCCAAACGCGGGGCAGGGGGTATGGCTACACCTTC
TRBD1	TRBJ1-2	-	TRBV10-3	CASSPVTGTGFYGYTF	TGTGCCAGCAGCCCAGTTACTGGGACAGGGTTCTATGGCTACACCTTC
-	TRBJ1-1	-	TRBV19	CASSVGTPTFEAFF	TGTGCCAGTAGCGTGGGGACACCAACTTTTGAAGCTTTCTTT
TRBD1	TRBJ1-2	few	TRBV7-9	CASSADRVDGYTF	TGTGCCAGCAGCGCCGACAGGGTTGATGGCTACACCTTC
-	TRBJ2-7	medium-sized	TRBV7-9	CASSPPGDEQYF	TGTGCCAGCAGCCCTCCGGGGGACGAGCAGTACTTC
-	TRBJ1-5	-	TRBV7-6	CASSSSFNQPQHF	TGTGCCAGCAGCTCTTCCTTTAATCAGCCCCAGCATTTT
-	TRBJ1-1	-	TRBV6-1	CASSVTGPPTEAFF	TGTGCCAGCAGCGTAACAGGGCCACCCACTGAAGCTTTCTTT
-	TRBJ1-5	once	TRBV9	CASSVDNSNQPQHF	TGTGCCAGCAGCGTAGATAACAGCAATCAGCCCCAGCATTTT
-	TRBJ1-4	-	TRBV5-1	CASRPDGNEKLFF	TGCGCCAGCAGGCCGGACGGAAATGAAAAACTGTTTTTT
-	TRBJ1-2	-	TRBV10-2	CASSDPGGDYGYTF	TGCGCCAGCAGTGATCCCGGGGGGGACTATGGCTACACCTTC